This TCR beta chain was observed in a study of blood T cell repertoires in COVID-19 (dated by TCRdb to the early 2020s). Broadly, across the study: Samples from collaborators originated in the United States, Italy and Spain and spanned both the acute and convalescent phases of COVID-19. A de-identified subject ID, COVID-19 status, age in years and sex were almost always included in the sample metadata. Where available, HLA class I and class II types were taken from metadata supplied by the sample provider and were not determined by assay-based typing. The samples were drawn from two sources: the first 160 participants of the ongoing ImmuneRACE study, and 1,200 or so subjects contributed by 6 global collaborators. A freely available public database, intended as a resource for researchers studying the immune response to SARS-CoV-2, is where the repertoires were released. The dataset comprised deeply sampled blood TCRbeta repertoires from subjects exposed to, actively infected with, or recovered from COVID-19. The material from the prospective study consisted of cDNA or gDNA derived from T cells, B-cell-depleted T cells, or PBMCs.

The investigation overall reported the following: How much clinical and demographic metadata was included differed by source and by participant, and the metadata was provided uncurated.

On this clone itself: The antigen it binds to is not known. Per-base qualities were not stored, and no clone one base away is much larger.

Trimmed from V: 5 bases; trimmed from J: 0 bases; junction bases lacking a gene match: 6. The CDR3, cysteine through phenylalanine, is 15 amino acids long. Only CDR3 DNA is held: 45 bases, read in frame from base 1. The germline V gene supplies CDR1 SGHNT and CDR2 YENEEA. Enrolling through a virtual design, the prospective study's participants ranged in age from roughly 18 to 95 years and lived across roughly 24 United States geographic areas. To assign participants to cohorts, the prospective study relied on clinical history that participants themselves reported in a screening survey and a study questionnaire. Recovered participants in ImmuneRACE Cohort 3 were defined by two consecutive negative NP/OP PCR tests, clearance by a healthcare professional, or resolution of symptoms. In the prospective study, whole blood, serum and a nasopharyngeal or oropharyngeal swab were collected from each participant by mobile phlebotomists. Over a roughly two-month period, participants in the prospective study had the option of providing additional blood draws and questionnaires. Before DNA extraction, prospective study blood samples were shipped either frozen or at room temperature.

TCRbeta CDR3 regions were amplified from genomic DNA using the immunoSEQ Assay, a bias-controlled multiplex PCR. Regarding the original processing steps: The number of nucleated cells in each sample was estimated by amplification of reference gene primers within the assay. To quantify the absolute abundance of each unique TCRbeta CDR3 rearrangement, sequence reads were collapsed and filtered. For each sample, productive Simpson clonality was calculated as the square root of Simpson's diversity index across productive rearrangements. The source is immuneACCESS, and TCRdb retained only in-frame sequences with V and J called. Part of the clones is not carried over; for the studies checked, unresolved V genes explain less than half of this, and the remainder is unexplained. D and trimming were read from the DNA, whereas the V and J calls and clone size are those reported in that table. This sample is represented by about 180,000 clones; less than 90% of them were singletons. Clones ranked in the top ten supply roughly 7% of the sample.

The clonotype originates from a woman in her forties or fifties who had recovered from COVID-19. The sequenced material came from PBMCs or T cells enriched from blood (not recorded which). This chain joins TRBV11-3 to TRBJ1-1; 7 bases in the junction line up with TRBD1. The CDR3 is CASSPGTAVNTEAFF. The base sequence is TGTGCCAGCAGCCCCGGGACAGCTGTGAACACTGAAGCTTTCTTT.